The 14 T cell receptor beta chains below all came from one sample that was sequenced in a study of blood T cell repertoires in COVID-19. Using immunoSEQ multiplex PCR, the repertoire was profiled, and TCRdb retains in-frame clones only, with some absent. This table holds about 90,000 clones, over 75% found once. The specimen was peripheral blood. The receptors originated from a man aged 70-80 years with acute or convalescent COVID-19.

This clone was seen a handful of times. V usage is TRBV5-1 and J usage is TRBJ1-6; the D gene is possibly TRBD1 (5 bases). The CDR3 consists of 17 residues. Trimming cost V 0 bases and J 0 bases, with 10 bases left between them. Germline assignment: CDR1 SGHRS and CDR2 YFSETQ. The chain's CDR3 is CASSLEGLSSYNSPLHF. For the CDR3, the DNA is TGCGCCAGCAGCTTGGAGGGGCTCTCCTCCTATAATTCACCCCTCCACTTT.

In its sample, this clone was seen a few times. The rearrangement links TRBV5-1 to TRBJ1-5; maybe TRBD1 (5 bases). This CDR3 is 14 amino acids long. V lost 4 bases and J lost 2, with 10 bases in between. Looked up from germline, CDR1 is SGHRS and CDR2 is YFSETQ. CDR3 sequence (DNA): TGCGCCAGCAGCCAGTCGGGGGGCAATCAGCCCCAGCATTTT. It encodes CASSQSGGNQPQHF. Full variable domain (outside the CDR3, taken from reference TRBV5-1 and TRBJ1-5): KAGVTQTPRYLIKTRGQQVTLSCSPISGHRSVSWYQQTPGQGLQFLFEYFSETQRNKGNFPGRFSGRQFSNSRSEMNVSTLELGDSALYLCASSQSGGNQPQHFGDGTRLSIL.

V gene TRBV6-4 combines with J gene TRBJ2-1; TRBD1 might be the D (6 bases). The germline V gene encodes CDR1 MRHNA and CDR2 SNTAGT. The CDR3 has 14 residues. V lost 3 bases to trimming and J lost 6 bases, with 12 bases between them. The CDR3 DNA reads as TGTGCCAGCAGTGAGATGAGGGGGTCCAATGAGCAGTTCTTC. Residues: CASSEMRGSNEQFF.

Notes on this clone: One end of the junction is discordant with germline, which a read error may explain. The chain combines TRBV7-4 with TRBJ1-2; D is unclear. There are 12 residues in the CDR3. Germline V gives CDR1 SGHVT, CDR2 SQSDAQ. CDR3: CASSLVVYGYTF. The CDR3 bases are TGTGCCAGCAGTTTAGTAGTCTATGGCTACACCTTC.

The gene calls are TRBV2 and TRBJ1-2, with D tentatively TRBD1 (5 bases). This CDR3 comprises 13 residues. V was cut by 6 bases and J by 5 bases, with 13 bases left in between. CDR1 is SNHLY and CDR2 is FYNNEI in the germline V gene. The CDR3 DNA follows: TGTGCCAGCAGCCAAGGGGTGGGGTATGGCTACACCTTC. Translating gives CASSQGVGYGYTF.

CDR3 nucleotide sequence: TGTGCCAGCTCTCCTACCGGGAGGGAGAACACCGGGGAGCTGTTTTTT. This gives the protein CASSPTGRENTGELFF. V and J are TRBV3-1 (or the pseudogene TRBV3-2) and TRBJ2-2, with 8 bases matching TRBD2. Germline V gives CDR1 LGHDT, CDR2 YNNKEL (reference sequence). This CDR3 is 16 amino acids long. Losses at the gene ends were 8 bases for V and 1 base for J; bases not matched to a gene: 9.

This chain links TRBV4-1 with TRBJ2-5; TRBD1 agrees at 8 bases. This CDR3 is 14 amino acids long. Germline CDR1 and CDR2: MGHRA and YSYEKL. Trimming removed 2 bases from V and 5 bases from J; junction bases left unmatched: 4. DNA for the CDR3: TGCGCCAGCAGCCAACGAAGACAGGGGGAGACCCAGTACTTC. Protein: CASSQRRQGETQYF.

This clone was counted a few times. The rearrangement uses TRBV5-8 and TRBJ1-4, with TRBD1 as a possible D gene (6 bases). The V gene lost 4 bases and the J gene lost 0 bases, with 13 bases spanning the gap. Germline CDR1 reads SGHTS; CDR2 reads YDEGEE. This CDR3 comprises 16 residues. CDR3 coding DNA: TGTGCCAGCAGCGGCGGACAGATTTCAACTAATGAAAAACTGTTTTTT. It specifies CASSGGQISTNEKLFF.

The chain carries TRBV6-1 and TRBJ1-1; D is unresolved. The CDR3 has 12 residues. Per germline, CDR1 MNHNS and CDR2 SASEGT. V was clipped by 2 bases and J by 5 bases, with 6 bases between them. The DNA for the CDR3 is TGTGCCAGCAGTGAATGGCGGACTGAAGCTTTCTTT. Its translation: CASSEWRTEAFF.

V usage is TRBV19 and J usage is TRBJ1-5; 8 bases match TRBD1. CDR1 and CDR2 (germline): LNHDA, SQIVND (reference sequence). The CDR3 loop spans 16 amino acids. V gave up 7 bases and J gave up 3 bases; unmatched junction bases: 11. DNA of the CDR3: TGTGCCAGTACCCGACAGGGGAGCCCTCTCAATCAGCCCCAGCATTTT. It is translated as CASTRQGSPLNQPQHF.

The V and J genes are TRBV7-9 and TRBJ1-5; the D gene is possibly TRBD1 (5 bases). The V end was cut by 2 bases, the J end by 2 bases, with 19 bases between. Germline CDR1 is SEHNR and CDR2 is FQNEAQ (reference sequence). This CDR3 region has 18 residues. The CDR3 DNA reads TGTGCCAGCAGCTTAAGTAGAGGGGAGGGAGGTGGCAATCAGCCCCAGCATTTT. Translated, it gives CASSLSRGEGGGNQPQHF.

J is TRBJ2-7 and V is TRBV3-1 (or the pseudogene TRBV3-2), with D maybe TRBD2 (6 bases). The V gene's germline CDR1 is LGHDT and CDR2 YNNKEL (reference sequence). V lost 1 base and J lost 7, with 11 bases in between. The CDR3 totals 13 residues. The CDR3 DNA follows: TGTGCCAGCAGCCAAGTCGGGGGTTGGGAGCAGTACTTC. This translates into CASSQVGGWEQYF.

The V gene is TRBV18, the J gene TRBJ2-1; a weak D match, TRBD1 (5 bases). CDR3 length: 15 amino acids. In germline, CDR1 is KGHSH, CDR2 LQKENI. Trimming pared 3 bases from V and 0 bases from J, leaving 9 bases between. In DNA form, the CDR3 reads TGTGCCAGCTCACCGACAGCCAACTCCTACAATGAGCAGTTCTTC. Translation gives CASSPTANSYNEQFF.

This clone was seen a few times. The rearrangement joins TRBV2 to TRBJ1-5, with a weak D call TRBD1 (5 bases). The CDR3 contains 13 residues. Germline values: CDR1 SNHLY, CDR2 FYNNEI. Deletions cut 2 bases from V and 9 bases from J, with 11 bases between. This chain's CDR3 is CASSEFQGAPQHF. In DNA form, the CDR3 reads TGTGCCAGCAGTGAATTCCAGGGCGCGCCCCAGCATTTT.